The entry below describes one T cell receptor (beta chain). The time point denotes: newly diagnosed GD, antithyroid drugs for less than 3 months. Researchers made the TCR library from RNA that was extracted from PBMCs. This specimen comes from a study of regulatory T cells in long-lasting Graves disease. With 1 base clipped from V and 2 bases from J, the junction kept 12 bases outside the gene matches. Looked up from germline, CDR1 is LGHDT and CDR2 is YNNKEL (reference sequence). This CDR3 is 20 amino acids long. TCR beta libraries were built with iRepertoire HTBI primers and Arm-PCR of CDR3 regions. One entry per CDR3 protein results from TCRdb running MiXCR on the multiplex PCR reads. The sample contains about 560,000 distinct CDR3 sequences, roughly a sixth of which appear only once. These data were also reused for a study on T cells in Graves' hyperthyroidism and ophthalmopathy.

This TCR was recovered from a man in his late teens or twenties with Graves disease. The gene calls are TRBV3-1 and TRBJ2-3; TRBD2 aligns across 13 bases. Sequencing was performed on peripheral blood mononuclear cells (PBMCs), taken at new diagnosis, from a patient treated with antithyroid drugs. The CDR3 sequence is CASSQVGLAGEGVDTDTQYF. The CDR3 DNA reads as TGTGCCAGCAGCCAAGTTGGACTAGCGGGAGAGGGCGTAGACACAGATACGCAGTATTTT.